This T cell receptor (beta chain) was recovered during a study of blood T cell repertoires in COVID-19. Overall study context: COVID-19 samples from acute and convalescent phases originated in the United States, Italy and Spain. The cDNA or gDNA used as material had been derived from T cells, B-cell-depleted T cells, or PBMCs.

Clones were sequenced by immunoSEQ multiplex PCR, and TCRdb holds only the in-frame ones, with some missing. This sample has 250,000 to 300,000 clones, with roughly 90% found just once. This clone showed up many times. Participant reports of clinical history set cohort assignment. Recovered status applied to Cohort 3 donors who had two consecutive negative PCRs. It also applied to those with clearance or with symptom resolution. The germline V gene has CDR1 SEHNR and CDR2 FQNEAQ (reference sequence). The CDR3 sequence is 14 residues long. V dropped 5 bases and J dropped 11 bases, with 22 bases sitting between them.

The gene calls are TRBV7-9 and TRBJ2-7, with D perhaps TRBD2 (6 bases). Sequences were obtained from PBMCs or T cells enriched from blood (not recorded which). The source of this sequence is a woman in her 40s who had recovered from COVID-19. The CDR3 DNA reads as TGTGCCAGCAGCCGGGCTGAGGAGGGGACCGGGAAGTACTTC. It yields the protein CASSRAEEGTGKYF.